The T cell receptor beta chain under discussion was sequenced for a study of T-cell reconstitution after alpha-beta-depleted transplantation in children. Germline-derived CDR1 and CDR2 are MNHEY and SVGAGI. The CDR3 contains 16 residues. V lost 4 bases and J lost 3; bases outside the gene matches: 7. The authors prepared the TCRbeta library with unique molecular identifiers. Via MiXCR, TCRdb re-called the PCR reads, giving one row per CDR3 protein. The profile shows over 45,000 distinct CDR3 sequences, around a tenth of them singletons. This clonotype was counted at least ten times. This clonotype was sampled from a male patient aged 2 to 9 who had a stem cell transplant for chronic granulomatous disease, so the T cells may come from the graft donor. Sequencing was performed on PBMCs, mostly from graft donor cells, taken 60 days after TCRalphabeta/CD19-depleted stem cell transplant. J is TRBJ2-1 and V is TRBV6-5; 9 bases are shared with TRBD2. The CDR3 DNA sequence: TGTGCCAGCAGTTTGACTAGCGGAACAGTCTACAATGAGCAGTTCTTC. It specifies CASSLTSGTVYNEQFF.